This TCR beta chain was captured by sequencing in a study of blood T cell repertoires in COVID-19. On the study more broadly: COVID-19 samples, acute and convalescent, were from the United States, Italy and Spain.

Authors' data handling: Estimated nucleated cell counts came from reference gene primer amplification. Sequenced by immunoSEQ multiplex PCR; TCRdb stores in-frame clones only, minus some. V, J and clone size are those of that table, while D and trimming were read from the DNA. The table lists about 220,000 clones, roughly 84% of them singletons. The CDR3 has 14 residues. The junction had 11 bases not matched to a gene; V was cut back by 6 bases and J by 8 bases. CDR1 SGDLS and CDR2 YYNGEE come from the germline V gene. Sample: peripheral blood. This rearrangement joins TRBV9 to TRBJ2-7; 10 bases are shared with TRBD1. The sequence was collected from a woman in her sixties who had recovered from COVID-19. DNA for the CDR3: TGTGCCAGCAACCCCGGAGGGGGACAGGGGCAGCAGTACTTC. Translation: CASNPGGGQGQQYF.